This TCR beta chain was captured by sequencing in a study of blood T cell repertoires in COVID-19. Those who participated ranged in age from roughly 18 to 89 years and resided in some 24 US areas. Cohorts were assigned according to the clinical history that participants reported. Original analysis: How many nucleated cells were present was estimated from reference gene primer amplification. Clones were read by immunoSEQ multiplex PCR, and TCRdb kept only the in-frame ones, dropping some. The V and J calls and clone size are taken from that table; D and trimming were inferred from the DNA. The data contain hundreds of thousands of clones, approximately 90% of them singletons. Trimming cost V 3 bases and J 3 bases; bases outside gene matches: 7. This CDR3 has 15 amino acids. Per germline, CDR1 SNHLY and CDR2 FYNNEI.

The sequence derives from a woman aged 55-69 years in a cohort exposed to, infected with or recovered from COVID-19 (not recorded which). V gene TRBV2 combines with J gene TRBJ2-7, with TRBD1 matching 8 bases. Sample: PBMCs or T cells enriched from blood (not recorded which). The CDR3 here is CASSEGTGFGYEQYF. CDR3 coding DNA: TGTGCCAGCAGTGAGGGGACAGGATTCGGCTACGAGCAGTACTTC.